This T cell receptor (beta chain) was documented in a study of CD8 T cells in Susac syndrome. Germline V gives CDR1 SQVTM, CDR2 ANQGSEA. Trimming pared 3 bases from V and 6 bases from J, leaving 9 bases between. The CDR3 has 11 residues. Random hexamers served to reverse transcribe about 0.5 to 1 ug RNA. MiXCR was run by TCRdb on the immunoSEQ multiplex PCR reads, yielding one entry per CDR3 protein. The data hold about 300,000 distinct CDR3 sequences, with about 91% observed a single time. The specimen was CD8+ T cells from PBMCs. The receptor was derived from a human donor with multiple sclerosis. The chain is built from TRBV29-1 and TRBJ2-7, with no clear D. The CDR3 reads CSVDGGSEQYF. CDR3 bases: TGCAGCGTTGATGGCGGAAGCGAGCAGTACTTC.